This TCR beta chain was documented in a study of a mutant IDH1 vaccine in newly diagnosed glioma. Study information: Receipt of radiotherapy, temozolomide, or both preceded the study, and most received both.

Profiled with immunoSEQ multiplex PCR; TCRdb holds only in-frame clones, not every one. Counted here are approximately 41,000 clones, roughly nine tenths occurring once; the ten biggest clones make up 1.5%. This clone was observed once. What it recognizes is unknown. The CDR3 is 15 residues long. V lost 0 bases to trimming and J lost 8 bases, with 16 bases between them. Germline CDR1 and CDR2: LGHNA and YNFKEQ. The time point is: week 35, safety follow-up. The investigators gave 300 ug of mutant IDH1 20-mer peptide in each vaccine dose, together with topical imiquimod. Donors had new IDH1-mutant astrocytomas of WHO grade 3 or 4 (ATRX-lost).

The chain has TRBV4-2 and TRBJ1-1; maybe TRBD1 (6 bases). This material consisted of PBMCs, taken from a glioma patient whose treatment included an IDH1 peptide vaccine. This receptor was identified in a middle-aged man with glioma. The CDR3 here is CASSQDRGRPLEAFF. The CDR3 DNA follows: TGTGCCAGCAGCCAAGATCGGGGGCGGCCCTTGGAAGCTTTCTTT.